This T cell receptor (beta chain) was retrieved from a study of blood T cell repertoires in COVID-19. On the study more broadly: Sites in the United States, Italy and Spain provided acute and convalescent COVID-19 samples. T cells, B-cell-depleted T cells, or PBMCs provided the cDNA or gDNA that served as material.

The CDR3 is made up of 15 amino acids. V dropped 4 bases and J dropped 4; count of bases not matched to a gene: 7. Germline V gene lookup returns CDR1 MNHEY and CDR2 SVGAGI. TCRdb's table, derived via immunoSEQ multiplex PCR, lists solely in-frame clones and lacks some. The repertoire includes approximately 250,000 clones, about 80% of them detected once, and less than 7.5% sits in the top ten. The sequence derives from a woman aged 50 to 60 with acute or convalescent COVID-19. Sequencing was carried out using peripheral blood. The chain links TRBV6-5 to TRBJ2-1, with 7 bases fitting TRBD1. The chain's CDR3 is CASSSDRDSYNEQFF. CDR3 nucleotides: TGTGCCAGCAGTTCCGACAGGGACAGTTACAATGAGCAGTTCTTC.